This T cell receptor beta chain was retrieved from a study of blood T cell repertoires in COVID-19. On the study more broadly: The United States, Italy and Spain provided the acute and convalescent COVID-19 samples. T cells, B-cell-depleted T cells, or PBMCs supplied cDNA or gDNA.

Using immunoSEQ multiplex PCR, the repertoire was profiled, and TCRdb retains in-frame clones only, with some absent. This table has some 200,000 clones, around 82% appearing once. The V segment lost 2 bases and the J segment 5 bases; nucleotides outside the gene matches: 5. This CDR3 spans 15 amino acids. CDR1 and CDR2 from the germline V gene are SGHDN and FVKESK. The chain joins TRBV14 to TRBJ2-3; 9 bases fit TRBD1. The origin of this receptor is a woman aged 55-69 years with acute or convalescent COVID-19. Sequences were obtained from peripheral blood. CDR3 sequence (DNA): TGTGCCAGCAGCCAACGGGGACAGGGTAGAGATACGCAGTATTTT. Translated: CASSQRGQGRDTQYF.